The rows below give T cell receptor beta chains drawn from one sample of a study of neurological immune-mediated disorders. MiXCR, run by TCRdb on the 5' RACE reads, gives a single entry per CDR3 protein. This table holds 11,000 to 15,000 distinct CDR3 sequences, about 13% found once. The sample was CD8+ T cells from blood. Receptor source: a female donor with HTLV-1-associated myelopathy (HAM/TSP). The CDR3 runs from the conserved cysteine through the conserved F or W. The D gene is left open where the match is weak. Clone size is given for some rows only: seen once, a few or many times, or a class if the clone is expanded.

d_gene: TRBD2
j_gene: TRBJ2-2
abundance: many
v_gene: TRBV6-5
CDR3aa: CASSLTRGGETGELFF
CDR3nt: TGTGCCAGCAGCCTCACTCGGGGGGGCGAGACCGGGGAGCTGTTTTTT

d_gene: -
j_gene: TRBJ2-2
abundance: -
v_gene: TRBV7-3
CDR3aa: CASSLEGGFTGELFF
CDR3nt: TGTGCCAGCAGCTTAGAGGGGGGTTTCACCGGGGAGCTGTTTTTT

d_gene: -
j_gene: TRBJ2-1
abundance: many
v_gene: TRBV7-6
CDR3aa: CASSLVVSGAYNEQFF
CDR3nt: TGTGCCAGCAGCTTAGTAGTTAGCGGAGCCTACAATGAGCAGTTCTTC

d_gene: TRBD2
j_gene: TRBJ2-1
abundance: many
v_gene: TRBV7-9
CDR3aa: CASSPRASGGGTNEQFF
CDR3nt: TGTGCCAGCAGCCCGAGGGCTAGCGGGGGGGGGACCAATGAGCAGTTCTTC

d_gene: -
j_gene: TRBJ2-7
abundance: many
v_gene: TRBV4-1
CDR3aa: CASSQDSRGVYEQYF
CDR3nt: TGCGCCAGCAGCCAAGATTCTCGCGGGGTCTACGAGCAGTACTTC

d_gene: -
j_gene: TRBJ2-7
abundance: many
v_gene: TRBV10-3
CDR3aa: CAISELGSFYEQYF
CDR3nt: TGTGCCATCAGTGAGTTGGGCAGTTTCTACGAGCAGTACTTC

d_gene: TRBD1
j_gene: TRBJ1-2
abundance: many
v_gene: TRBV5-1
CDR3aa: CASSPTGGGGYTF
CDR3nt: TGCGCCAGCAGCCCTACAGGGGGCGGAGGCTACACCTTC

d_gene: -
j_gene: TRBJ1-2
abundance: many
v_gene: TRBV20-1
CDR3aa: CSARDESRGLYGYTF
CDR3nt: TGCAGTGCTAGAGATGAGTCCAGGGGTCTCTATGGCTACACCTTC

d_gene: TRBD1
j_gene: TRBJ1-1
abundance: -
v_gene: TRBV19
CDR3aa: CASSIAQRGQGWLTDTEAFF
CDR3nt: TGTGCCAGTAGTATAGCGCAGAGGGGACAGGGGTGGCTTACGGACACTGAAGCTTTCTTT

d_gene: -
j_gene: TRBJ2-1
abundance: many
v_gene: TRBV29-1
CDR3aa: CSVVKYNEQFF
CDR3nt: TGCAGCGTTGTTAAATACAATGAGCAGTTCTTC

d_gene: -
j_gene: TRBJ2-5
abundance: many
v_gene: TRBV7-2
CDR3aa: CASSSIWDLETQYF
CDR3nt: TGTGCCAGCAGCTCGATCTGGGACCTCGAGACCCAGTACTTC

d_gene: TRBD2
j_gene: TRBJ2-1
abundance: many
v_gene: TRBV20-1
CDR3aa: CSSPLAGGPDEQFF
CDR3nt: TGCAGTTCACCTCTAGCGGGGGGGCCTGATGAGCAGTTCTTC

d_gene: -
j_gene: TRBJ2-3
abundance: many
v_gene: TRBV6-5
CDR3aa: CASSFGGTDTQYF
CDR3nt: TGTGCCAGCAGTTTTGGGGGCACAGATACGCAGTATTTT

d_gene: -
j_gene: TRBJ1-1
abundance: once
v_gene: TRBV5-1
CDR3aa: CASSLGAGTESFF
CDR3nt: TGCGCCAGCAGCTTGGGTGCGGGCACTGAATCTTTCTTT

d_gene: -
j_gene: TRBJ2-4
abundance: many
v_gene: TRBV27
CDR3aa: CASSPLSRKNIQYF
CDR3nt: TGTGCCAGCAGTCCCCTCTCCCGCAAAAACATTCAGTACTTC

d_gene: TRBD2
j_gene: TRBJ2-1
abundance: many
v_gene: TRBV7-8
CDR3aa: CASSLVGPSGADNEQFF
CDR3nt: TGTGCCAGCAGCTTAGTAGGCCCTAGCGGGGCCGACAATGAGCAGTTCTTC

d_gene: -
j_gene: TRBJ2-2
abundance: many
v_gene: TRBV5-1
CDR3aa: CASIQQGGSGELFF
CDR3nt: TGCGCCAGCATCCAACAGGGAGGAAGCGGGGAGCTGTTTTTT

d_gene: -
j_gene: TRBJ2-3
abundance: many
v_gene: TRBV30
CDR3aa: CAWSVRERVGTDTQYF
CDR3nt: TGTGCCTGGAGTGTAAGGGAGCGAGTGGGCACAGATACGCAGTATTTT

d_gene: TRBD2
j_gene: TRBJ2-3
abundance: -
v_gene: TRBV4-1
CDR3aa: CASSHSSGGATQYF
CDR3nt: TGCGCCAGCAGCCACTCTAGCGGGGGGGCTACGCAGTATTTT

d_gene: -
j_gene: TRBJ1-4
abundance: many
v_gene: TRBV5-1
CDR3aa: CASSYSGGTRDEKLFF
CDR3nt: TGCGCCAGCAGCTATAGCGGCGGGACGAGGGATGAAAAACTGTTTTTT

d_gene: TRBD2
j_gene: TRBJ2-7
abundance: many
v_gene: TRBV20-1
CDR3aa: CSAYSGTIGPYSSYEQYF
CDR3nt: TGCAGTGCATACAGCGGGACCATAGGCCCTTATAGCTCCTACGAGCAGTACTTC

d_gene: -
j_gene: TRBJ2-7
abundance: many
v_gene: TRBV10-2
CDR3aa: CASRIGNEQYF
CDR3nt: TGCGCCAGCCGTATTGGGAACGAGCAGTACTTC

d_gene: TRBD1
j_gene: TRBJ2-7
abundance: -
v_gene: TRBV18
CDR3aa: CASSVTGVFDHEQYF
CDR3nt: TGTGCCAGCTCAGTGACAGGGGTCTTCGATCACGAGCAGTACTTC

d_gene: TRBD2
j_gene: TRBJ2-2
abundance: -
v_gene: TRBV6-2/TRBV6-3
CDR3aa: CASRTSGSTGELFF
CDR3nt: TGTGCCAGCAGGACTAGCGGGAGTACCGGGGAGCTGTTTTTT

d_gene: -
j_gene: TRBJ2-2
abundance: -
v_gene: TRBV20-1
CDR3aa: CSARDMRANTGELFF
CDR3nt: TGCAGTGCTAGAGATATGAGGGCGAACACCGGGGAGCTGTTTTTT

d_gene: -
j_gene: TRBJ2-2
abundance: medium-sized
v_gene: TRBV20-1
CDR3aa: CSAEVSYTGELFF
CDR3nt: TGCAGTGCGGAGGTTAGCTACACCGGGGAGCTGTTTTTT

d_gene: -
j_gene: TRBJ1-5
abundance: many
v_gene: TRBV29-1
CDR3aa: CSVVWGSANQPQHF
CDR3nt: TGCAGCGTTGTTTGGGGCTCCGCCAATCAGCCCCAGCATTTT